These 28 T cell receptor beta chains came from one sample sequenced in a study of blood T cell repertoires in COVID-19. Some clones are missing from TCRdb's copy, which holds only in-frame ones; the method was immunoSEQ multiplex PCR. The sample holds 150,000 to 200,000 clones, 70% to 80% seen once. Material for sequencing was peripheral blood. The receptors come from a woman aged 40 to 50 with COVID-19, enrolled during active disease.

The chain recombines TRBV6-5 with TRBJ1-2; a possible D gene is TRBD1 (6 bases). Germline V gene sequence: CDR1 MNHEY, CDR2 SVGAGI. V lost 6 bases, J lost 8 bases, and 16 bases lay in between. The CDR3 consists of 13 residues. CDR3 bases: TGTGCCAGCAGCCTTACACAGGGAGAAGGCTACACCTTC. Protein sequence: CASSLTQGEGYTF.

The rearrangement links TRBV4-2 to TRBJ2-7; D unclear. The CDR3 covers 12 residues. Trimming took off 3 bases at V and 3 bases at J, with 6 bases between the two ends. Germline V gene lookup returns CDR1 LGHNA and CDR2 YNFKEQ. The CDR3: CASSHHGYEQYF. In DNA form, the CDR3 reads TGTGCCAGCAGCCACCACGGCTACGAGCAGTACTTC.

The chain joins TRBV5-1 to TRBJ2-3, with TRBD2 identical over 12 bases. The CDR3 totals 16 residues. Trimming cost V 4 bases and J 5 bases; bases outside gene matches: 8. Germline V lookup: CDR1 SGHRS, CDR2 YFSETQ. The CDR3 sequence is CASSASLAGGVDTQYF. The CDR3 bases are TGCGCCAGCAGCGCCTCACTAGCGGGGGGCGTAGATACGCAGTATTTT.

Here the CDR3 DNA reads TGTGCCAGCAGCTTACCGCGGTGGGGGGGCGAGGGCAATCAGCCCCAGCATTTT. It codes for CASSLPRWGGEGNQPQHF. J is TRBJ1-5 and V is TRBV7-2; D is perhaps TRBD1 (6 bases). Trimming shortened V by 2 bases and J by 2 bases, and 19 bases separated the two germline ends. This CDR3 contains 18 residues. Per the germline V gene, CDR1 is SGHTA and CDR2 is FQGNSA.

The chain joins TRBV2 to TRBJ1-2; TRBD1 aligns across 8 bases. V was clipped by 3 bases and J by 7 bases; unmatched bases: 1. The CDR3 is 12 residues long. Germline loops: CDR1 SNHLY, CDR2 FYNNEI. The CDR3: CASSEDRAGYTF. The CDR3 DNA is TGTGCCAGCAGTGAGGACAGGGCTGGCTACACCTTC.

This clone was recorded at least ten times. J is TRBJ1-2 and V is TRBV12-3 or TRBV12-4; tentative D call: TRBD1 (5 bases). This CDR3 is 13 amino acids long. Trimming removed 3 bases at V and 8 bases at J, with 13 bases between. This chain's CDR3 is CASSFLREGGYTF. CDR3 coding DNA: TGTGCCAGCAGTTTTCTCAGGGAAGGGGGCTACACCTTC.

The chain joins TRBV19 to TRBJ1-4, with TRBD1 as a possible D gene (6 bases). The V gene's germline CDR1 is LNHDA and CDR2 SQIVND (reference sequence). The CDR3 is made up of 14 amino acids. The ends were cut back, 7 bases at V and 7 bases at J, with 16 bases in the middle. The CDR3 region has the DNA TGTGCCAGTACTTTCGGGACACCCCTTGAAAAACTGTTTTTT. Its translation: CASTFGTPLEKLFF. The variable domain in full, completed from reference TRBV19 and TRBJ1-4, reads DGGITQSPKYLFRKEGQNVTLSCEQNLNHDAMYWYRQDPGQGLRLIYYSQIVNDFQKGDIAEGYSVSREKKESFPLTVTSAQKNPTAFYLCASTFGTPLEKLFFGSGTQLSVL.

In this sample, this clone turned up once. The chain is built from TRBV30 and TRBJ1-5; D is unclear. Germline V gene lookup returns CDR1 GTSNPN and CDR2 SVGIG (reference sequence). The CDR3 is 13 amino acids. CDR3 sequence reads: CGAAPNSNQPQHF. CDR3 nucleotide sequence: TGTGGGGCCGCCCCGAATAGCAATCAGCCCCAGCATTTT.

The V call is TRBV6-5, the J call TRBJ1-1; no clear D. Germline lookup yields CDR1 MNHEY and CDR2 SVGAGI. The length of the CDR3 is 14 residues. The V and J ends lost 2 bases and 2 bases respectively, with 9 bases between them. The CDR3 reads CASSYEEGNTEAFF. The CDR3 DNA is TGTGCCAGCAGTTACGAGGAGGGCAACACTGAAGCTTTCTTT.

J is TRBJ2-1 and V is TRBV4-1, with D possibly being TRBD2 (5 bases). Germline V gene data show CDR1 as MGHRA and CDR2 as YSYEKL. The length of the CDR3 is 13 residues. The V gene lost 3 bases and the J gene lost 8 bases, with 11 bases spanning the gap. The CDR3 bases are TGCGCCAGCAGCCATAGCGTAAAGGATGAGCAGTTCTTC. Translating gives CASSHSVKDEQFF.

This clone was seen at least ten times. The rearrangement joins TRBV7-9 to TRBJ2-3, with D possibly matching TRBD2 (5 bases). Trimming shortened V by 1 base and J by 6 bases, and 8 bases separated the two germline ends. This CDR3 region has 13 residues. The V gene's germline CDR1 is SEHNR and CDR2 FQNEAQ (reference sequence). In nucleotides, the CDR3 is TGTGCCAGCAGCTTAGATTCGGGGGATACGCAGTATTTT. Its translation: CASSLDSGDTQYF.

V gene TRBV10-3 combines with J gene TRBJ1-4, with D possibly TRBD1 on 6 matching bases. The germline V gene has CDR1 ENHRY and CDR2 SYGVKD. V lost 0 bases to trimming and J lost 0 bases, with 20 bases between them. The CDR3 spans 20 residues. CDR3 sequence: CAISESTVRDTDATNEKLFF. In DNA, the CDR3 is TGTGCCATCAGTGAGTCGACAGTTCGGGACACTGATGCAACTAATGAAAAACTGTTTTTT.

The gene calls are TRBV15 and TRBJ1-2; no firm D call. This CDR3 has 13 residues. Trimming cost V 0 bases and J 5 bases, with 7 bases left between them. The germline V gene has CDR1 LNHNV and CDR2 YYDKDF (reference sequence). The CDR3: CATSRDGRYGYTF. The CDR3, as DNA: TGTGCCACCAGCAGAGATGGCCGTTATGGCTACACCTTC.

V usage is TRBV19 and J usage is TRBJ1-2; 8 nucleotides line up with TRBD1. CDR1 is LNHDA and CDR2 is SQIVND in the germline V gene (reference sequence). With V trimmed by 3 bases and J by 8 bases, 11 bases remained unmatched. CDR3 length: 15 residues. CDR3: CASSIPAGGIGGYTF. The CDR3 DNA reads as TGTGCCAGTAGTATCCCAGCAGGGGGCATTGGGGGCTACACCTTC.

This sequence joins TRBV29-1 and TRBJ1-1; the D gene is possibly TRBD1 (5 bases). V was pared by 3 bases and J by 0 bases, with 5 bases between. CDR3 length: 12 amino acids. CDR1 and CDR2 (germline): SQVTM, ANQGSEA. The CDR3 DNA follows: TGCAGCGTTGACAGGGTGAACACTGAAGCTTTCTTT. Its protein product is CSVDRVNTEAFF.

CDR3 protein: CASSPRFISTDTQYF. The CDR3 nucleotides are TGTGCCAGTAGTCCGCGCTTCATAAGCACAGATACGCAGTATTTT. The chain links TRBV19 to TRBJ2-3; D is unresolved. This CDR3 spans 15 amino acids. Looked up from germline, CDR1 is LNHDA and CDR2 is SQIVND (reference sequence). Deletions cut 5 bases from V and 0 bases from J, with 12 bases between.

The chain uses TRBV27 and TRBJ1-3, with 8 bases fitting TRBD1. V dropped 7 bases and J dropped 2; count of bases not matched to a gene: 10. CDR1 MNHEY and CDR2 SMNVEV come from the germline V gene (reference sequence). The CDR3 is 16 residues long. The CDR3 here is CASTLQGASTGNTIYF. CDR3 nucleotide sequence: TGTGCCAGCACTCTTCAGGGGGCGTCTACTGGAAACACCATATATTTT.

This sequence joins TRBV30 and TRBJ1-5; D not certain. The CDR3 is made up of 13 amino acids. Trimming shortened V by 3 bases and J by 4 bases, and 10 bases separated the two germline ends. Per germline, CDR1 GTSNPN and CDR2 SVGIG (reference sequence). The CDR3 is CAWRGQVNQPQHF. CDR3 sequence (DNA): TGTGCCTGGAGAGGCCAGGTAAATCAGCCCCAGCATTTT.

The chain couples TRBV4-3 to TRBJ2-4; D may be TRBD2 (6 bases). Trimming took off 1 base at V and 10 bases at J, with 14 bases between the two ends. This CDR3 is built from 14 residues. The germline V gene has CDR1 LGHNA and CDR2 YSLEER. The CDR3 spells CASSQVSGVGIQYF. The CDR3 DNA follows: TGCGCCAGCAGCCAAGTTTCGGGGGTCGGTATTCAGTACTTC.

V gene TRBV7-7 combines with J gene TRBJ2-5, with TRBD2 matching 12 bases. The ends lost 4 bases at V and 5 bases at J; junction bases unmatched: 8. The CDR3 is 16 residues long. Germline CDR1 reads SSHAT; CDR2 reads FNYEAQ (reference sequence). CDR3 in DNA: TGTGCCAGCAGCTCGACGGCGCTAGCGGGAGGGGAGACCCAGTACTTC. Amino acids: CASSSTALAGGETQYF.

This clone was counted a single time. The chain links TRBV7-2 to TRBJ2-5; tentative D call: TRBD1 (5 bases). This CDR3 has 13 residues. CDR1 and CDR2 (germline): SGHTA, FQGNSA. V was cut by 4 bases and J by 2 bases, with 8 bases left in between. CDR3 nucleotides: TGTGCCAGCAGCTCCAGGGTACAAGAGACCCAGTACTTC. Its protein product is CASSSRVQETQYF.

V is TRBV30 and J is TRBJ1-5, with a possible D match to TRBD1 (5 bases). V was cut by 5 bases and J by 0 bases, with 20 bases left in between. Germline V lookup: CDR1 GTSNPN, CDR2 SVGIG (reference sequence). The CDR3 covers 17 residues. The DNA for the CDR3 is TGTGCCTGGGGCGGGCCTCAGGGCCGCTATAGCAATCAGCCCCAGCATTTT. This codes for CAWGGPQGRYSNQPQHF.

V gene TRBV5-4 combines with J gene TRBJ2-3; 9 bases map to TRBD2. V trimming: 0 bases; J trimming: 2 bases; junction bases outside the gene matches: 4. This CDR3 is built from 16 residues. CDR1 is SGHNT and CDR2 is YYREEE in the germline V gene (reference sequence). The CDR3 loop is CASSLGQRGATDTQYF. The CDR3 DNA sequence: TGTGCCAGCAGCTTGGGTCAGCGGGGGGCCACAGATACGCAGTATTTT.

The chain is built from TRBV7-2 and TRBJ2-5, with 14 bases matching TRBD2. Germline lookup yields CDR1 SGHTA and CDR2 FQGNSA. The CDR3 totals 15 residues. V lost 5 bases, J lost 6 bases, and 5 bases stayed unmatched. The CDR3 nucleotides read TGTGCCAGCAGCCCCCGACTAGCGGGGGGGCAGACCCAGTACTTC. This gives the protein CASSPRLAGGQTQYF.

This clone was observed a single time. Here the CDR3 reads CAVGLGGTQPQHF. CDR3 bases: TGTGCCGTTGGCCTGGGGGGTACTCAGCCCCAGCATTTT. V is TRBV19 and J is TRBJ1-5, with D maybe TRBD1 (5 bases). V was shortened by 11 bases and J by 6 bases, with 17 bases between the two germline ends. The CDR3 length is 13 residues. CDR1 and CDR2 (germline): LNHDA, SQIVND (reference sequence).

This clone was detected a few times. The rearrangement uses TRBV25-1 and TRBJ2-4; tentative D call: TRBD1 (6 bases). This CDR3 has 18 amino acids. CDR1 is MGHDK, CDR2 SYGVNS, per germline. Trimming left V 1 base short and J 0 bases short, with 16 bases between. The DNA for the CDR3 is TGTGCCAGCAGTGAATGGGGAACAGGGCTTCTAGCCAAAAACATTCAGTACTTC. Its translation is CASSEWGTGLLAKNIQYF.

DNA of the CDR3: TGCGCCAGTGCGGACAAGCTCACAGATACGCAGTATTTT. Protein: CASADKLTDTQYF. The chain has TRBV10-1 and TRBJ2-3; D possibly corresponds to TRBD1 (5 bases). Trimming pared 9 bases from V and 2 bases from J, leaving 12 bases between. The CDR3 is 13 residues long. Germline loops: CDR1 WNHNN, CDR2 SYGVQD (reference sequence).

The genes are TRBV11-1 and TRBJ1-2; TRBD1 agrees at 10 bases. The CDR3 contains 16 residues. The V segment lost 3 bases and the J segment 6 bases; nucleotides outside the gene matches: 10. Germline CDR1 is SGHAT and CDR2 is FQDESV (reference sequence). CDR3: CASSFFGRQGADGYTF. In nucleotides, the CDR3 is TGTGCCAGCAGCTTTTTCGGGCGACAGGGGGCAGATGGCTACACCTTC.